This T cell receptor (beta chain) was recovered during a study of T-cell reconstitution after alpha-beta-depleted transplantation in children. This clonotype appeared a few times. Preparation of the TCRbeta library involved a method that used unique molecular identifiers. From the PCR reads, TCRdb called clonotypes with MiXCR, one entry per CDR3 protein. In the table there are 580,000 or so distinct CDR3 sequences, roughly 23% of which are singletons. The CDR3 is 15 amino acids. V dropped 1 base and J dropped 4; count of bases not matched to a gene: 6. CDR1 is SGHVS and CDR2 is FQNEAQ in the germline V gene.

The clonotype originates from a boy less than two years old who had a stem cell transplant for acute myeloid leukemia, so the T cells may come from the graft donor. The sample in question was PBMCs, mostly from graft donor cells, obtained 360 days after TCRalphabeta/CD19-depleted stem cell transplant. This chain uses TRBV7-8 with TRBJ1-1; 7 bases align to TRBD1. CDR3: CASSLGPGGSTEAFF. CDR3 DNA: TGTGCCAGCAGCTTAGGCCCAGGGGGAAGCACTGAAGCTTTCTTT.